Listed below are T cell receptor beta chains from one sample, sequenced in a study of CD8+ T cells in alopecia areata. Sequencing was performed with immunoSEQ multiplex PCR; in TCRdb, only in-frame clones are kept and a portion is missing. The table lists hundreds of thousands of clones, approximately 38% of them singletons. Sample: CD4+ T cells sorted from blood, taken at approximately week 30, from a patient treated with tofacitinib. The receptors originated from a human donor with alopecia areata. The CDR3 runs from the conserved cysteine through the conserved F or W. D genes are given only for firm matches. The size of a clone is reported for some rows only, either as once, few or many, or as a class for expanded clones.

TRBV6-6,.,.,TRBJ1-5,CASSSTGYSNQPQHF,TGTGCCAGCAGTTCAACAGGTTATAGCAATCAGCCCCAGCATTTT
TRBV9,.,.,TRBJ2-2,CASSVGSSTGELFF,TGTGCCAGCAGCGTCGGGAGTAGCACCGGGGAGCTGTTTTTT
TRBV27,.,.,TRBJ2-6,CASSGRTSGLANVLTF,TGTGCCAGCAGCGGACGGACCTCTGGTTTAGCCAACGTCCTGACTTTC
TRBV30,few,.,TRBJ1-5,CAWSVRFGRQHF,TGTGCCTGGAGTGTACGTTTCGGACGGCAGCATTTT
TRBV6-1,.,.,TRBJ1-2,CASSPLRGVPYGYTF,TGTGCCAGCAGTCCCCTTAGGGGGGTCCCCTATGGCTACACCTTC
TRBV9,few,.,TRBJ1-4,CASSADSHTTNEKLFF,TGTGCCAGCAGCGCGGACAGCCACACAACTAATGAAAAACTGTTTTTT
TRBV25-1,.,.,TRBJ2-7,CASSEYRGAYEQYF,TGTGCCAGCAGTGAATACAGGGGGGCGTACGAGCAGTACTTC
TRBV30,.,TRBD1,TRBJ1-4,CAWRGTATNEKLFF,TGTGCCTGGAGAGGGACAGCAACTAATGAAAAACTGTTTTTT
TRBV14,few,.,TRBJ2-3,CASSQDQIDTQYF,TGTGCCAGCAGCCAAGATCAGATAGATACGCAGTATTTT
TRBV29-1,.,TRBD1,TRBJ1-1,CSVRRDRGLTEAFF,TGCAGCGTTCGGCGGGACAGGGGGCTCACTGAAGCTTTCTTT
TRBV29-1,few,.,TRBJ2-1,CSVEKSSDTYNEQFF,TGCAGCGTTGAAAAGTCTAGCGACACCTACAATGAGCAGTTCTTC
TRBV5-6,.,.,TRBJ1-2,CASSLAAGGYTF,TGTGCCAGCAGCTTGGCGGCAGGTGGCTACACCTTC
TRBV11-2,few,.,TRBJ1-3,CASSLRLGGTGHF,TGTGCCAGCAGCTTAAGGCTCGGCGGTACCGGGCATTTT
TRBV5-6,.,.,TRBJ1-1,CASSLGDGTAFF,TGTGCCAGCAGCTTGGGAGACGGGACTGCTTTCTTT
TRBV5-4,.,TRBD1,TRBJ2-1,CASSSGQGGNNEQFF,TGTGCCAGCAGCTCGGGACAGGGGGGTAACAATGAGCAGTTCTTC
TRBV30,.,.,TRBJ1-5,CAWSFGNQPQHF,TGTGCCTGGAGCTTCGGCAATCAGCCCCAGCATTTT
TRBV11-2,.,TRBD2,TRBJ2-3,CASSPRGTSGGTDTQYF,TGTGCCAGCAGCCCCCGGGGGACTAGCGGGGGCACAGATACGCAGTATTTT
TRBV5-6,.,.,TRBJ2-7,CASSRQGTTYEQYF,TGTGCCAGCAGCAGACAGGGGACTACCTACGAGCAGTACTTC
TRBV19,few,.,TRBJ1-3,CASRQQNSGNTIYF,TGTGCCAGCCGACAGCAAAACTCTGGAAACACCATATATTTT
TRBV11-2,.,.,TRBJ1-2,CASTRLGFAGYTF,TGTGCCAGCACCCGATTAGGGTTCGCTGGCTACACCTTC
TRBV15,once,.,TRBJ1-5,CATNDRRRGQPQHF,TGTGCCACAAACGACCGGAGAAGGGGCCAGCCCCAGCATTTT
TRBV7-2,.,TRBD2,TRBJ2-5,CASSRGGGKETQYF,TGTGCCAGCAGCCGCGGGGGGGGCAAAGAGACCCAGTACTTC
TRBV2,few,TRBD1,TRBJ2-1,CASRRRESTLKTGTGGNEQFF,TGTGCCAGCCGTCGCCGAGAGTCCACACTCAAAACCGGGACAGGGGGCAATGAGCAGTTCTTC
TRBV6-1,.,.,TRBJ1-4,CASGGTTATNEKLFF,TGTGCCAGCGGGGGCACCACTGCAACTAATGAAAAACTGTTTTTT
TRBV5-1,few,TRBD2,TRBJ2-3,CASSGSGTSTDTQYF,TGCGCCAGCAGCGGTAGCGGGACTAGCACAGATACGCAGTATTTT
TRBV5-1,few,.,TRBJ2-7,CASSLEGWDEQYF,TGCGCCAGCAGCTTGGAGGGTTGGGACGAGCAGTACTTC
TRBV7-8,.,.,TRBJ2-7,CASSLSDSYEQYF,TGTGCCAGCAGCTTAAGCGACTCCTACGAGCAGTACTTC
TRBV29-1,.,.,TRBJ1-3,CSVADSGNTIYF,TGCAGCGTTGCAGACTCTGGAAACACCATATATTTT
TRBV6-5,.,TRBD2,TRBJ2-1,CASSIAGFSYNEQFF,TGTGCCAGCAGTATAGCGGGATTTTCCTACAATGAGCAGTTCTTC
TRBV5-1,.,TRBD2,TRBJ2-5,CASSGGTTGETQYF,TGCGCCAGCAGCGGCGGGACTACCGGGGAGACCCAGTACTTC
TRBV14,.,.,TRBJ2-7,CASSRDYEQYF,TGTGCCAGCAGCCGCGACTACGAGCAGTACTTC
TRBV7-2,few,.,TRBJ2-2,CASSSPNTGELFF,TGTGCCAGCAGCTCCCCAAACACCGGGGAGCTGTTTTTT
TRBV27,.,.,TRBJ2-7,CASSSLTKYEQYF,TGTGCCAGCAGTTCACTCACTAAATACGAGCAGTACTTC
TRBV19,many,.,TRBJ1-3,CASSPGNGNTIYF,TGTGCCAGTAGTCCGGGTAATGGAAACACCATATATTTT
TRBV2,.,.,TRBJ1-6,CASRTVGDSPLHF,TGTGCCAGCCGGACCGTTGGGGATTCACCCCTCCACTTT
TRBV5-4,.,TRBD1,TRBJ1-2,CASSLQGNYGYTF,TGTGCCAGCAGCTTACAGGGGAACTATGGCTACACCTTC
TRBV10-3,.,.,TRBJ2-5,CAISQTYQETQYF,TGTGCCATCAGTCAGACGTACCAAGAGACCCAGTACTTC
TRBV27,.,.,TRBJ1-2,CASSFLTGSYGYTF,TGTGCCAGCAGTTTCCTGACAGGAAGCTATGGCTACACCTTC
TRBV25-1,.,.,TRBJ2-3,CASSLTDTQYF,TGTGCCAGCAGTCTCACAGATACGCAGTATTTT
TRBV28,.,.,TRBJ2-3,CASSSPRGLTDTQYF,TGTGCCAGCAGTTCCCCTCGGGGACTCACAGATACGCAGTATTTT
TRBV4-2,.,.,TRBJ1-1,CASSQGLGINTEAFF,TGTGCCAGCAGCCAAGGGTTAGGGATAAACACTGAAGCTTTCTTT
TRBV7-9,.,.,TRBJ2-7,CASSSRGGTESSYEQYF,TGTGCCAGCAGCTCTAGAGGCGGGACAGAAAGCTCCTACGAGCAGTACTTC
TRBV7-6,.,.,TRBJ2-5,CASSFLGGGGETQYF,TGTGCCAGCAGCTTCTTGGGGGGCGGTGGAGAGACCCAGTACTTC
TRBV29-1,.,TRBD1,TRBJ1-2,CSAGTTGGYGYTF,TGCAGCGCCGGGACGACAGGGGGCTACGGCTACACCTTC
TRBV7-8,few,TRBD1,TRBJ1-1,CASSYQGARTEAFF,TGTGCCAGCAGCTATCAGGGGGCTAGGACTGAAGCTTTCTTT
TRBV2,few,.,TRBJ1-1,CASTTNGQGNTEAFF,TGTGCCAGCACCACGAACGGGCAGGGGAACACTGAAGCTTTCTTT
TRBV5-1,few,TRBD2,TRBJ2-1,CASSLSAGAYNEQFF,TGCGCCAGCAGCTTGTCGGCGGGAGCCTACAATGAGCAGTTCTTC
TRBV29-1,.,TRBD1,TRBJ2-7,CSVEERGRSPTGEQYF,TGCAGCGTTGAAGAGAGGGGGCGGAGCCCTACGGGCGAGCAGTACTTC